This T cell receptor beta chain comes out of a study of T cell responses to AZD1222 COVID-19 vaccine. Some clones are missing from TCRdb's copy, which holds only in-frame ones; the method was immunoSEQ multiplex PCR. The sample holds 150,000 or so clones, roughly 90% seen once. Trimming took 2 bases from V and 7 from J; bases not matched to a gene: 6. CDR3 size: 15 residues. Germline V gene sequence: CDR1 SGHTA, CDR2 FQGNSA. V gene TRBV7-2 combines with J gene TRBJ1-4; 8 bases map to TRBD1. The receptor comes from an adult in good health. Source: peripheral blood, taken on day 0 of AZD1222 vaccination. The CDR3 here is CASSLHPGGVEKLFF. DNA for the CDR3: TGTGCCAGCAGCTTACACCCAGGGGGCGTTGAAAAACTGTTTTTT.